The T cell receptor beta chain under discussion was sequenced for a study of cytomegalovirus exposure and HLA in healthy donors. The CDR3 extends over 13 amino acids. Germline loops: CDR1 SGHNT, CDR2 YYREEE (reference sequence). PCR was performed using 60 Vbeta and 13 Jbeta primers. Clones were sequenced by immunoSEQ multiplex PCR, and TCRdb holds only the in-frame ones, with some missing. Here the sample spans about 160,000 clones, 70% to 80% being singletons. Concerning this clone: What it binds is not known.

The study, taken as a whole, reports: A previous analysis found most TCR beta V segments productive roughly 90% or roughly 30% of the time.

The sequence was collected from a man younger than 35 in good health and CMV-seropositive. The specimen was PBMCs. J is TRBJ2-5 and V is TRBV5-4; 7 bases match TRBD1. The DNA end is more similar to TRBJ2-7, so the J call may be wrong. This CDR3 reads CASSRDRTYEQYF. The CDR3, as DNA: TGTGCCAGCAGCCGGGACAGAACCTACGAGCAGTACTTC.